This is a list of T cell receptor beta chains from one sample in a study of cytomegalovirus exposure and HLA in healthy donors. The protocol was immunoSEQ multiplex PCR, while the TCRdb copy is restricted to in-frame clones and leaves out a portion. This repertoire includes around 44,000 clones. Material for sequencing was PBMCs. These TCRs come from a male donor in good health and CMV-seropositive. The CDR3 runs from the conserved cysteine through the conserved F or W. Some rows have no size entry. The others give once, few or many, or a class for an expanded clone.

J gene | V gene | clone size | CDR3 protein
TRBJ1-2 | TRBV9 | . | CASSGGDRMGGYTF
TRBJ2-2 | TRBV11-3 | . | CASSRYRTSGGAGTGELFF
TRBJ1-3 | TRBV28 | . | CASSFRTGPGNTIYF
TRBJ1-1 | TRBV19 | . | CASEDRFNTEAFF
TRBJ2-2 | TRBV5-4 | . | CASSGGSGLAGAKNTGELFF
TRBJ2-6 | TRBV5-1 | . | CASSSGLGGGANVLTF
TRBJ2-7 | TRBV27 | . | CASSSGSYEQYF
TRBJ2-5 | TRBV5-1 | . | CASSTGLAGEGETQYF
TRBJ2-7 | TRBV4-1 | . | CASSGPGQGYYEQYF
TRBJ2-5 | TRBV28 | . | CASSSLARSYQETQYF
TRBJ2-6 | TRBV7-9 | . | CASSFWDRYSGANVLTF
TRBJ2-3 | TRBV15 | . | CATSRGGQRTDTQYF
TRBJ1-5 | TRBV27 | . | CASSTTGNFNQPQHF
TRBJ1-2 | TRBV27 | . | CASSPRQGLYGYTF
TRBJ2-7 | TRBV5-4 | . | CASSVGQPKNYEQYF
TRBJ1-4 | TRBV27 | . | CASSLGTTATNEKLFF
TRBJ2-1 | TRBV5-6 | . | CASSLGSSYNEQFF
. | TRBV7-9 | . | CASAPDRAYEQYF
TRBJ1-1 | TRBV14 | . | CASSQGTGARGTEAFF
TRBJ1-2 | TRBV7-2 | . | CASGALGDGYTF
TRBJ2-6 | TRBV10-3 | . | CAIEQGAQGANVLTF
TRBJ2-1 | TRBV4-2 | . | CASSQNGYNEQFF
. | TRBV6-1 | . | CASSEGWGTLRSYEQYF
TRBJ1-3 | TRBV4-2 | . | CASSHEVAGNTIYF
TRBJ1-1 | TRBV5-1 | . | CASSLDTGNTEAFF
TRBJ2-5 | TRBV2 | . | CASRPRVGLRETQYF
TRBJ2-1 | TRBV27 | . | CASSSVGAVGYGGGAGNEQFF
TRBJ1-2 | TRBV27 | . | CASKRTGGLNGYTF
TRBJ1-2 | TRBV28 | . | CASSLGAGGSRGYTF
TRBJ2-3 | TRBV6-1 | . | CASSEGWRSTDTQYF
TRBJ2-3 | TRBV5-5 | . | CASSSGLAGRTDTQYF
TRBJ1-1 | TRBV4-2 | . | CAGRQERARDSHTEAFF
TRBJ1-4 | TRBV6-6 | medium-sized | CASSFLGREKLFF
TRBJ1-2 | TRBV6-5 | . | CASSYGTGGYGYTF
TRBJ2-5 | TRBV4-3 | . | CASSPTWTRGRLQETQYF
TRBJ2-5 | TRBV27 | . | CASSLAGAETQYF
TRBJ1-5 | TRBV5-8 | . | CASSPEEGVGLMQPQHF
TRBJ2-2 | TRBV2 | . | CASSQPGQGVGELFF
TRBJ2-5 | TRBV12-5 | . | CASALLAGGGETQYF
TRBJ1-1 | TRBV29-1 | . | CSVGQGAGRTEAFF
TRBJ1-2 | TRBV5-1 | . | CASSPRQNYGYTF
TRBJ2-3 | TRBV4-3 | . | CASSQDRRTAGGEDTQYF
TRBJ2-1 | TRBV7-3 | . | CASSFEGGVGNEQFF
TRBJ1-1 | TRBV4-1 | . | CASSHHLGTGDTEAFF
TRBJ1-5 | TRBV6-1 | . | CASLQGASNQPQHF
TRBJ2-7 | TRBV7-2 | . | CASSLVTGRSYEQYF
TRBJ2-7 | TRBV29-1 | . | CSVTGTTSYEQYF
TRBJ2-7 | TRBV14 | . | CASSWTGSYEQYF
TRBJ2-7 | TRBV28 | . | CASSYLTGGGHEQYF
TRBJ2-1 | TRBV9 | . | CASSVGNRGLSYNEQFF
TRBJ1-4 | TRBV11-2 | . | CASSGTGSLANEKLFF
TRBJ2-1 | TRBV7-3 | . | CASSEQGYNEQFF
TRBJ2-7 | TRBV2 | . | CASSVDSGGVDTYEQYF